The next 26 T cell receptor beta chains were all read from a single sample in a study of blood T cells in healthy people across ages. Then a second PCR, running roughly 7 to 11 cycles, was carried out with a sample-barcoded 5' primer and a J-beta primer mix. TCRdb itself ran the 5' RACE reads through MiXCR, one entry per CDR3 protein. The sample has approximately 2,000,000 distinct CDR3 sequences, about two fifths seen once. The sample taken for sequencing was blood. All receptors derive from a human donor in good health.

This clonotype has just a few counts. The rearrangement joins TRBV27 to TRBJ2-6; D remains ambiguous. The CDR3 extends over 13 amino acids. Trimming left V 3 bases short and J 8 bases short, with 8 bases between. Germline V gives CDR1 MNHEY, CDR2 SMNVEV (reference sequence). CDR3 sequence: CASSFYETNVLTF. The CDR3 DNA reads TGTGCCAGCAGTTTTTACGAGACCAACGTCCTGACTTTC.

V usage is TRBV9 and J usage is TRBJ1-2, with D possibly TRBD1 on 5 matching bases. The CDR3 has 18 residues. Trimming removed 0 bases from V and 4 bases from J, with 22 bases in between. Germline loops: CDR1 SGDLS, CDR2 YYNGEE. For the CDR3, the DNA is TGTGCCAGCAGCGTAGGAGGGGCGAGCATCGATTACCTCTATGGCTACACCTTC. Amino acids: CASSVGGASIDYLYGYTF.

This clonotype was counted between two and nine times. The chain carries TRBV10-3 and TRBJ2-5; possible D gene TRBD2, 6 bases. The CDR3 consists of 13 residues. From germline, CDR1 is ENHRY and CDR2 SYGVKD. Trimming took 7 bases from V and 0 from J, leaving 9 bases between them. Here the CDR3 reads CAIMGGDQETQYF. CDR3 nucleotides: TGTGCCATCATGGGCGGGGACCAAGAGACCCAGTACTTC.

This clonotype was recorded a few times. V is TRBV7-9 and J is TRBJ1-1; no reliable D call. This CDR3 region has 11 residues. CDR1 SEHNR and CDR2 FQNEAQ come from the germline V gene (reference sequence). V lost 3 bases and J lost 5, with 4 bases in between. The CDR3 DNA follows: TGTGCCAGCAGCTTCGAGACTGAAGCTTTCTTT. Translated: CASSFETEAFF.

The CDR3 region is CASSFRGRYNEQFF. In DNA form, the CDR3 reads TGTGCCAGCAGCTTCCGGGGGCGATACAATGAGCAGTTCTTC. The chain carries TRBV5-6 and TRBJ2-1, with D possibly called TRBD1 or TRBD2 (6 bases each). Germline V gives CDR1 SGHDT, CDR2 YYEEEE. The CDR3 is 14 amino acids. Trimming pared 2 bases from V and 4 bases from J, leaving 10 bases between.

The gene calls are TRBV20-1 and TRBJ2-1; D gene uncertain. Per germline, CDR1 DFQATT and CDR2 SNEGSKA (reference sequence). Trimming took off 4 bases at V and 9 bases at J, with 10 bases between the two ends. This CDR3 is 11 amino acids long. CDR3 sequence: CSAIIPGEQFF. The CDR3 DNA reads as TGCAGTGCTATCATCCCTGGTGAGCAGTTCTTC.

The V and J genes are TRBV7-3 and TRBJ2-6, with D maybe TRBD2 (6 bases). Germline CDR1 is SGHTA and CDR2 is FQGTGA. The CDR3 length is 18 residues. Between the trimmed V and J ends, which lost 1 base and 0 bases, there was a span of 13 bases. The CDR3 is CASSLMGGASSGANVLTF. CDR3 DNA: TGTGCCAGCAGCTTAATGGGCGGGGCAAGCTCTGGGGCCAACGTCCTGACTTTC.

The chain combines TRBV12-5 with TRBJ1-5; D is undetermined. The ends were cut back, 6 bases at V and 3 bases at J, with 3 bases in the middle. The germline V gene has CDR1 LGHNT and CDR2 FRNRAP. The CDR3 has 11 amino acids. Here the CDR3 reads CASGINQPQHF. The CDR3 coding sequence is TGTGCTAGTGGAATCAATCAGCCCCAGCATTTT.

This sequence joins TRBV2 and TRBJ2-1; 9 nucleotides line up with TRBD1. V gave up 2 bases and J gave up 4 bases; unmatched junction bases: 6. The CDR3 extends over 16 amino acids. From germline, CDR1 is SNHLY and CDR2 FYNNEI. CDR3: CASSETRDRAYNEQFF. CDR3 nucleotide sequence: TGTGCCAGCAGTGAAACCCGGGACAGGGCGTACAATGAGCAGTTCTTC.

This CDR3 reads CASRLTGSSYGYTF. CDR3 nucleotides: TGTGCCAGCAGGTTAACGGGGTCCAGCTATGGCTACACCTTC. The chain recombines TRBV27 with TRBJ1-2; D unresolved. Germline V lookup: CDR1 MNHEY, CDR2 SMNVEV (reference sequence). This CDR3 is built from 14 residues. V lost 6 bases and J lost 4, with 15 bases in between.

V is TRBV5-1 and J is TRBJ2-3; 7 nucleotides line up with TRBD1. The germline V gene encodes CDR1 SGHRS and CDR2 YFSETQ. V gave up 3 bases and J gave up 3 bases; unmatched junction bases: 22. The CDR3 is made up of 20 amino acids. This CDR3 reads CASSSGQVLLITMKTDTQYF. CDR3 nucleotides: TGCGCCAGCAGCTCAGGACAGGTTCTACTTATCACGATGAAAACAGATACGCAGTATTTT.

This chain joins TRBV4-1 and TRBJ1-2, with a possible D match to TRBD1 (6 bases). This CDR3 contains 13 residues. Germline lookup yields CDR1 MGHRA and CDR2 YSYEKL. With 3 bases removed from V and 6 bases from J, the gap between germline ends came to 11 bases. In DNA, the CDR3 is TGCGCCAGCAGCCATCCCGGGGGCCATGGCTACACCTTC. Translation gives CASSHPGGHGYTF.

Comments on this clonotype: A clone one base away is much larger, so this may be a read error. The rearrangement uses TRBV12-3 or TRBV12-4 and TRBJ2-5; a weak D match, TRBD2 (6 bases). The CDR3 is 14 amino acids. The V end lost 1 base, the J end lost 11 bases, and 17 bases lay between the germline ends. CDR3 sequence reads: CASSLGRVRDEQYF. For the CDR3, the DNA is TGTGCCAGCAGTTTAGGGAGGGTACGGGATGAGCAGTACTTC.

The chain recombines TRBV7-2 with TRBJ2-1, with 9 nucleotides matching TRBD1. CDR1 is SGHTA, CDR2 FQGNSA, per germline. The CDR3 covers 15 residues. Losses at the gene ends were 5 bases for V and 7 bases for J; bases not matched to a gene: 9. This CDR3 is CASSPLWGTGNEQFF. The DNA for the CDR3 is TGTGCCAGCAGCCCTCTTTGGGGGACAGGGAATGAGCAGTTCTTC.

The chain carries TRBV12-3 or TRBV12-4 and TRBJ2-1; D is possibly TRBD2 (6 bases). This CDR3 is 17 amino acids long. Trimming pared 6 bases from V and 2 bases from J, leaving 20 bases between. Here the CDR3 DNA reads TGTGCCAGCAGCCCCCTGGTGGGGACTGAAACCTACAATGAGCAGTTCTTC. The encoded protein is CASSPLVGTETYNEQFF.

Written as DNA, the CDR3 is TGTGCCAGCAGCTTAATGGGGGCCCAGGGTGCCGAGCAGTACTTC. This encodes CASSLMGAQGAEQYF. This chain links TRBV7-3 with TRBJ2-5, with D possibly TRBD1 on 6 matching bases. The assigned J gene may be wrong: the sequence end matches TRBJ2-7 better. From germline, CDR1 is SGHTA and CDR2 FQGTGA. The CDR3 runs to 15 residues.

The V gene is TRBV12-3 or TRBV12-4, the J gene TRBJ2-1; the D gene is possibly TRBD2 (6 bases). There are 16 residues in the CDR3. V gave up 6 bases and J gave up 5 bases, with 20 bases separating them. Here the CDR3 DNA reads TGTGCCAGCAGGTCCCATTACGGGGGTACCGACAATGAGCAGTTCTTC. Protein sequence: CASRSHYGGTDNEQFF.

V is TRBV4-3 and J is TRBJ2-1; 15 bases map to TRBD2. The CDR3 length is 17 residues. The V gene's germline CDR1 is LGHNA and CDR2 YSLEER. V was clipped by 0 bases and J by 15 bases; unmatched bases: 12. As DNA, the CDR3 is TGCGCCAGCAGCCAAGATGTGGGACTAGCGGGGGGCGGGTACCCGTTCTTC. It yields the protein CASSQDVGLAGGGYPFF.

This clonotype was observed a handful of times. It may be a read error: a sequence one base away is much more abundant. The chain couples TRBV6-4 to TRBJ1-2, with 9 positions matching TRBD1. CDR1 and CDR2 (germline): MRHNA, SNTAGT. The CDR3 has 13 amino acids. The CDR3 region has the DNA TGTGTCAGCAGTCCGGACAGGGGCTATGGCTACACCTTC. Its translation: CVSSPDRGYGYTF.

This clonotype was detected a few times. V is TRBV12-3 or TRBV12-4 and J is TRBJ2-7; D could derive from TRBD1 or TRBD2 (5 bases each). CDR3 length equals 13 residues. Trimming stripped 3 bases from V and 3 bases from J, with 9 bases between. For the CDR3, the DNA is TGTGCCAGCAGTTTGCCGGGGCTCTACGAGCAGTACTTC. This encodes CASSLPGLYEQYF.

This clonotype was seen more than once but under ten times. DNA for the CDR3: TGCGCCAGCAGCCCGCAGACTAGCGGGGGGGACGAGCAGTACTTC. Protein: CASSPQTSGGDEQYF. V and J are TRBV5-1 and TRBJ2-7, with 14 bases lining up with TRBD2. The length of the CDR3 is 15 residues. CDR1 is SGHRS and CDR2 is YFSETQ in the germline V gene. The junction had 5 bases not matched to a gene; V was cut back by 4 bases and J by 5 bases. The complete variable domain, with remaining parts taken from reference TRBV5-1 and TRBJ2-7, reads KAGVTQTPRYLIKTRGQQVTLSCSPISGHRSVSWYQQTPGQGLQFLFEYFSETQRNKGNFPGRFSGRQFSNSRSEMNVSTLELGDSALYLCASSPQTSGGDEQYFGPGTRLTVT.

This clonotype was recorded at least ten times. The genes are TRBV29-1 and TRBJ1-1; unclear D gene. The V gene's germline CDR1 is SQVTM and CDR2 ANQGSEA. The CDR3 loop spans 11 amino acids. Trimming took off 1 base at V and 1 base at J, with 1 base between the two ends. CDR3 DNA sequence: TGCAGCGTTGAAGGGAACACTGAAGCTTTCTTT. Translated: CSVEGNTEAFF.

This chain uses TRBV6-5 with TRBJ2-7, with TRBD1 as a possible D gene (6 bases). V lost 2 bases to trimming and J lost 4 bases, with 12 bases between them. CDR1 is MNHEY and CDR2 is SVGAGI in the germline V gene. CDR3 size: 14 residues. As DNA, the CDR3 is TGTGCCAGCAGTTACGGGAAAGGGGGATACGAGCAGTACTTC. This encodes CASSYGKGGYEQYF.

This clonotype occurred a few times. The rearrangement links TRBV28 to TRBJ1-1; D might be TRBD1 (5 bases). Germline CDR1 and CDR2: MDHEN and SYDVKM. This CDR3 contains 16 residues. Trimming took 4 bases from V and 7 from J, leaving 22 bases between them. The CDR3: CASSSSWGGRRGEAFF. CDR3 DNA sequence: TGTGCCAGCAGTTCCTCGTGGGGCGGCCGTAGGGGTGAAGCTTTCTTT.

The chain links TRBV20-1 to TRBJ2-6, with D hard to call. Per the germline V gene, CDR1 is DFQATT and CDR2 is SNEGSKA (reference sequence). The CDR3 has 16 amino acids. V shed 0 bases and J shed 1 base, with 10 bases lying between them. The CDR3 nucleotides are TGCAGTGCTAGAGATCGAACGAGGTCTGGGGCCAACGTCCTGACTTTC. It translates to CSARDRTRSGANVLTF.

The chain joins TRBV10-3 to TRBJ1-5; D is unresolved. V dropped 0 bases and J dropped 1 base, with 7 bases sitting between them. The CDR3 consists of 15 residues. The germline V gene encodes CDR1 ENHRY and CDR2 SYGVKD. The CDR3 spells CAISESRQSNQPQHF. CDR3 sequence (DNA): TGTGCCATCAGTGAGTCGAGACAAAGCAATCAGCCCCAGCATTTT.